This TCR beta chain comes out of a study of CD8+ T cells in alopecia areata (dated by TCRdb to the late 2010s). Notes on the research overall: The treated patients, all with moderate-to-severe alopecia areata, were enrolled in an open-label pilot trial of oral tofacitinib given at 5 to 10 mg twice daily. Tofacitinib was administered for 6 to 18 months, and 6 months of follow-up off drug were then conducted to assess delayed response and recurrence. The SALT score, which quantifies the percentage of affected scalp surface area, was used to measure disease severity in treated patients. The study used high-throughput TCRbeta sequencing to examine T cell clonal expansion in alopecia areata, in both the C3H/HeJ mouse model and human patients. On the human side, TCRbeta sequencing was run on scalp tissue and on sorted CD4+ and CD8+ peripheral blood T cells from healthy controls and from alopecia areata patients with either patchy or totalis/universalis disease. Biopsies were taken from tofacitinib-treated patients at baseline and again at 4 and 24 weeks into treatment, and several of those patients also had a later scalp biopsy. Scalp clonality was compared among normal scalp (n=4), patchy alopecia areata scalp (n=8), and alopecia totalis/universalis scalp (n=8). The RNA source kit depended on sample type: the PAXgene miRNA kit for fixed scalp, the miRNeasy kit for PBMCs, and the RNeasy kit for mouse skin. Amplification of TCRbeta CDR3 regions was done by immunoSEQ multiplex PCR using 35 Vbeta forward primers and 13 Jbeta reverse primers. Summary of the overall study and its limitations: Unlike mouse skin, which is dominated by gammadelta T cells, normal human skin has resident alphabeta T cells that are also sequenced, and this complicates analysis of the scalp TCR repertoire. Shared TCR sequences between patients were less evident than in mice, which may be partly attributable to HLA diversity in the patient population. Because the treated cohort was small and had only one nonresponder, larger studies are needed to examine links between baseline CD8+ expansion and response. Tofacitinib significantly lowered scalp clonality and the number of expanded CD8+ clones among the top 100 scalp clones. Compared with normal scalp, lesional scalp, particularly in alopecia totalis/universalis, had higher clonality and more expanded CD8+ clones, which suggests antigenic drive. Many expanded lesional clones persisted in scalp and blood during tofacitinib treatment, which may partly explain relapse after stopping treatment.

According to the study, the label for this sample's time point signals: 24 weeks on oral tofacitinib. The treatment or condition label on this specimen signifies: oral pan-JAK inhibitor, 5-10 mg twice daily. Lesional scalp punch biopsies and peripheral blood were obtained from alopecia areata patients. PBMCs were isolated by density centrifugation and stained for CD3, CD4 and CD8, after which CD4+ and CD8+ T cells were sorted on a FACSAria. Details on this clone: No antigen is known for it. It has no much larger one-base neighbor in the sample; base qualities were not kept.

Libraries came from the immunoSEQ multiplex PCR assay. To provide template for TCR sequencing, every sample had RNA extracted and reverse transcribed into cDNA. SuperScript III was used to make first-strand cDNA, primed with a 2:1 mix of oligo-dT and random hexamers. A synthetic immune receptor repertoire was used to assess amplification bias, and residual bias was removed computationally. The original pipeline was this. After raw reads were preprocessed to remove errors, the CDR3 was defined following IMGT conventions as running from the conserved cysteine to phenylalanine. To get clonality, Shannon entropy was normalized by log2 of the number of productive unique TCRs and the result was subtracted from 1. Whether each scalp clone was CD4 or CD8 was inferred by checking scalp TCRbeta sequences against the CD4 and CD8 repertoires from sorted blood. TCRdb took over this immuneACCESS table, retaining in-frame rearrangements with V and J assigned. Such tables are incomplete; in checked studies, under half of the missing clones stem from an unresolved V gene, and the remainder is unexplained. That table supplies the V and J calls and clone size; D and trimming were determined from the DNA. In this sample the table shows approximately 280,000 clones, 58% of which occur a single time. Under 2% of the sample belongs to the ten largest clones.

The sample was CD4+ T cells sorted from blood, taken at week 24, from a patient treated with tofacitinib. The sequence was collected from a human donor with alopecia areata.

The bases read TGTGCCAGCAGTGAGTCCATTCGAGGGGCCGGGGCCAACGTCCTGACTTTC. Its translation reads: CASSESIRGAGANVLTF. The chain uses TRBV6-1 and TRBJ2-6, with a tentative D call of TRBD1 or TRBD2, each matching 5 bases. In the germline V gene, CDR1 corresponds to MNHNS and CDR2 to SASEGT. CDR3 length: 17 amino acids, cysteine to phenylalanine. This entry keeps only the CDR3 DNA: 51 bases, framed from base 1. The V end loses 3 bases and the J end loses 4 bases, and a stretch of 16 bases separates them.